The sequence of this T cell receptor (beta chain) was determined in a study of OX40 agonist ivuxolimab in advanced cancers. Turning to the study itself: Every patient in dose escalation had hepatocellular carcinoma, melanoma, renal cell or head and neck cancer.

Turning to this clone: Its antigen is still unknown.

Clones were sequenced by immunoSEQ multiplex PCR, and TCRdb holds only the in-frame ones, with some missing. Here the sample spans 75,000 to 80,000 clones, 94% being singletons. V lost 3 bases, J lost 1 base, and 13 bases lay in between. The germline V gene encodes CDR1 SGHRS and CDR2 YFSETQ. The CDR3 is 15 residues long. Study results and limitations: CD4+ and CD8+ blood T cells expanded clonally by week 6 at 0.1 to 3.0 mg/kg. Averaging showed that CD8+ T cells had more expanded clones than CD4+ did.

The receptor was isolated from an adult with an advanced solid tumor such as melanoma, head and neck, liver or kidney cancer. The chain couples TRBV5-1 to TRBJ1-1, with D possibly matching TRBD1 (5 bases). The starting material was CD4+ or CD8+ T cells sorted from blood, obtained in a trial of the OX40 agonist ivuxolimab. The DNA for the CDR3 is TGCGCCAGCAGCTCGCGCGGGACGGAGAACACTGAAGCTTTCTTT. Its translation is CASSSRGTENTEAFF. Full variable domain (missing parts from reference TRBV5-1 and TRBJ1-1): KAGVTQTPRYLIKTRGQQVTLSCSPISGHRSVSWYQQTPGQGLQFLFEYFSETQRNKGNFPGRFSGRQFSNSRSEMNVSTLELGDSALYLCASSSRGTENTEAFFGQGTRLTVV.